This TCR beta chain was identified during a study of vaccination and CD4 T cells after COVID-19. The assay that was used to sequence DNA from cultured CD4+ T cells was the Oncomine TCR Beta short-read assay. Cultured CD4+ T cells yielded the extracted genomic DNA. Using its own MiXCR run on the PCR reads, TCRdb lists one record per CDR3 protein. Altogether 6,500 to 8,000 distinct CDR3 sequences are present, more than 65% being singletons, with the ten largest covering about a third. This clonotype was seen a single time. Its target is unknown. The treatment: approximately 11-day PBMC culture with coronavirus spike peptide pools or control peptides (ViraFEST assay). Gathering of the CD4+ T cells, from the unexposed donor, took place before the COVID-19 pandemic (2011-2018). It was with 10 IU/ml IL-2 and 9 to 10 ug/ml peptide pools that 1.5 million to 2.5 million PBMCs per well were cultured. Days 3 and 7 saw half the medium replaced with fresh IL-2 medium.

Sequenced: CD4+ T cells from blood, cultured in vitro. This clonotype originated in a human donor in good health.

In nucleotides, the CDR3 is TGTGCCAGCAGGAGCGGGCATGGGAATGAGCAGTTCTTC. This sequence encodes CASRSGHGNEQFF. This chain connects TRBV6-1 to TRBJ2-1; possible D gene TRBD2, 6 bases. The CDR3 covers 13 residues. Germline V gives CDR1 MNHNS, CDR2 SASEGT. Trimming took 6 bases from V and 7 from J, leaving 13 bases between them.